This T cell receptor beta chain was sequenced for a study of blood T cell repertoires in COVID-19. Libraries were prepared by immunoSEQ multiplex PCR; TCRdb keeps only in-frame clonotypes and omits some of them. The table records about 440,000 clones, approximately 90% of them present only once. J gave up 8 bases and V 4 bases, and 8 bases lay outside the gene matches. The CDR3 is made up of 15 amino acids. CDR1 and CDR2 (germline): KGHSY, FQNENV. The sample was peripheral blood. The chain carries TRBV16 and TRBJ1-4; 9 nucleotides agree with TRBD1. The clonotype comes from a woman in her 30s with acute or convalescent COVID-19. CDR3 nucleotide sequence: TGTGCCAGCAGCCCCCAGGACAGGGGAGGAGAAAAACTGTTTTTT. This gives the protein CASSPQDRGGEKLFF.